This TCR beta chain was sequenced during a study of cytomegalovirus exposure and HLA in healthy donors. Study-wide findings and caveats: Whilst most TCR sequences proved rare, a subset of public TCRs occurred across many donors. Likely technical artifact: a cluster of highly shared sequence variants.

Primers included in the PCR were 60 Vbeta and 13 Jbeta primers. The table came from immunoSEQ multiplex PCR; TCRdb's copy has only in-frame clones and leaves some out. The repertoire holds 150,000 or so clones, with 82% as singletons. The V and J ends lost 4 bases and 2 bases, in that order; junction bases with no gene match: 6. The CDR3 loop spans 16 amino acids. Germline CDR1 and CDR2: SGHVS and FNYEAQ. For this clone: Its antigen is unknown.

The sample comprised PBMCs. The clonotype originates from a male donor in good health and CMV-seropositive. V and J are TRBV7-6 and TRBJ2-3; the match to TRBD2 covers 10 bases. CDR3 loop: CASSSASGGFTDTQYF. CDR3 DNA: TGTGCCAGCAGCTCCGCTAGCGGGGGCTTCACAGATACGCAGTATTTT.